The text below deals with one T cell receptor beta chain. The sample belongs to a study of shared clonotypes between healthy human individuals. Clones were read by immunoSEQ multiplex PCR, and TCRdb kept only the in-frame ones, dropping some. Among some 2 million clones listed, roughly 96% were seen once. CDR3 length equals 15 residues. Germline V gives CDR1 SGHRS, CDR2 YFSETQ. Trimming cost V 4 bases and J 2 bases; bases outside gene matches: 6. Nashville, Tennessee was home to all donors, who were Caucasian adults. The V call is TRBV5-1, the J call TRBJ2-7; 10 nucleotides match TRBD1. The source of this sequence is a man aged 18 to 29 in good health. The material sequenced was naive CD4+ T cells sorted from blood. Stated subset: CD45RA+ positively selected. In nucleotides, the CDR3 is TGCGCCAGCAGCATTCGACAGGGGGCCCCCTACGAGCAGTACTTC. This codes for CASSIRQGAPYEQYF.